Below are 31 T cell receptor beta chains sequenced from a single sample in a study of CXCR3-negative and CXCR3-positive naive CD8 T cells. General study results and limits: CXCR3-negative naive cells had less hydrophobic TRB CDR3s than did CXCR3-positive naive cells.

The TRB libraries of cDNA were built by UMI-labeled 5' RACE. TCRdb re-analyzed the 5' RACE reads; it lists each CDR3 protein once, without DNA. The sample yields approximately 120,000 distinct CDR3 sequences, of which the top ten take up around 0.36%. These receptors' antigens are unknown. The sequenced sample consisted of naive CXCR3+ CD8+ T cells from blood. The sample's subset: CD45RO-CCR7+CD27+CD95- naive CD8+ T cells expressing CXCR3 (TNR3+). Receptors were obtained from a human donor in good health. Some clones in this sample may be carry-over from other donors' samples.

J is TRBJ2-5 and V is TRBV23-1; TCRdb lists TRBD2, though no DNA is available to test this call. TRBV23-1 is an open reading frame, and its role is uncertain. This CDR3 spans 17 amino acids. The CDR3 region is CASSQSKIAESQETQYF.

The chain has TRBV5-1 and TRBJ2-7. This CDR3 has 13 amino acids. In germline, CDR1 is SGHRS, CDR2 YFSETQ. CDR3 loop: CASSSTGPYEQYF.

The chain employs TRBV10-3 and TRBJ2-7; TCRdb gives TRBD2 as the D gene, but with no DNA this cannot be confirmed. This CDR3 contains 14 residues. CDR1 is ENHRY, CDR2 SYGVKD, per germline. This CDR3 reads CASRTSGASYEQYF.

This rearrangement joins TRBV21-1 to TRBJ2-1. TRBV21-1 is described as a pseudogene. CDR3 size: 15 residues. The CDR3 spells CASSAQTKDYNEQFF.

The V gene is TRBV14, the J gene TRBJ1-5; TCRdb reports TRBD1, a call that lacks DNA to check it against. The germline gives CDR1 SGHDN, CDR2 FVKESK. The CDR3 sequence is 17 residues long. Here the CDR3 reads CASSRDRRVNSNQPQHF.

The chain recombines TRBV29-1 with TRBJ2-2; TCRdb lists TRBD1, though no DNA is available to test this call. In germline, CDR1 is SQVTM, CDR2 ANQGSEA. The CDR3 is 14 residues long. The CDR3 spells CSVRGQGVTGELFF.

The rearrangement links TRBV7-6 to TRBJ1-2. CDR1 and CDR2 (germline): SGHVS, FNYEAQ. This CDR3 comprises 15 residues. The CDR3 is CASSLAGSELDGYTF.

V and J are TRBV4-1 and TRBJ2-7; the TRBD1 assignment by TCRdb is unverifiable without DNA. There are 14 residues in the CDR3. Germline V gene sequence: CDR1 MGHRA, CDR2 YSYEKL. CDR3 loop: CASSLGQGDHEQYF.

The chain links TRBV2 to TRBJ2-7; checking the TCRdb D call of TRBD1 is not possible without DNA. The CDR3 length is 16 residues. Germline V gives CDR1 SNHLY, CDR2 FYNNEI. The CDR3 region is CASRPKVPGEVVGQYF.

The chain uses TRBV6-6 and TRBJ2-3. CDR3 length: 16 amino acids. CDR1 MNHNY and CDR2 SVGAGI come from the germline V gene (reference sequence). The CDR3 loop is CASSYSVLAWSGTQYF.

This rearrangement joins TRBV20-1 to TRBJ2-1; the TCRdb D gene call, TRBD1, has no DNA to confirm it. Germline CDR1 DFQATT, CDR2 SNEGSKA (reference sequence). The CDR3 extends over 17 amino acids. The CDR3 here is CSARPTRQGVSYNEQFF.

The CDR3 is CAIRSSPYEQYF. This chain links TRBV10-3 with TRBJ2-7. CDR1 ENHRY and CDR2 SYGVKD come from the germline V gene. The CDR3 extends over 12 amino acids.

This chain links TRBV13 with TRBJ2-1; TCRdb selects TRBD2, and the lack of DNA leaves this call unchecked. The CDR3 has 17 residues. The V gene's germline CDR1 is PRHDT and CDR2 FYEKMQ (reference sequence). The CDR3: CASRERRGSGPYNEQFF.

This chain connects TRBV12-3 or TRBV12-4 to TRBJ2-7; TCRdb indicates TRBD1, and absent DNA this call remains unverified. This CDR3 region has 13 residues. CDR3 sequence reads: CASSFGKGYEQYF.

The CDR3 here is CASSPLGQTASYEQYF. The genes are TRBV4-1 and TRBJ2-7; TCRdb designates TRBD1, a call that cannot be tested without DNA. This CDR3 spans 16 amino acids. Germline V CDR1 and CDR2: MGHRA, YSYEKL.

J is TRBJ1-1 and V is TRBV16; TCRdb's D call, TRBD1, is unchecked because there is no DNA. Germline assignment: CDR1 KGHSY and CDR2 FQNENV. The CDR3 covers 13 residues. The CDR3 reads CASSLSSGAEAFF. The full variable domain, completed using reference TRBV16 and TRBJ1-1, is GEEVAQTPKHLVRGEGQKAKLYCAPIKGHSYVFWYQQVLKNEFKFLISFQNENVFDETGMPKERFSAKCLPNSPCSLEIQATKLEDSAVYFCASSLSSGAEAFFGQGTRLTVV.

The CDR3 sequence: CASSPTRMNTEAFF. The chain couples TRBV12-3 or TRBV12-4 to TRBJ1-1. This CDR3 comprises 14 residues.

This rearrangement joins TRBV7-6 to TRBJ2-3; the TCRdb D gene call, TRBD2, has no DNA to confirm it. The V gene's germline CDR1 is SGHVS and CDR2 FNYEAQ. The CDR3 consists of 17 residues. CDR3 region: CASSHGTSGGSTDTQYF. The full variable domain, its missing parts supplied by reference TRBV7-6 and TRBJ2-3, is GAGVSQSPRYKVTKRGQDVALRCDPISGHVSLYWYRQALGQGPEFLTYFNYEAQQDKSGLPNDRFSAERPEGSISTLTIQRTEQRDSAMYRCASSHGTSGGSTDTQYFGPGTRLTVL.

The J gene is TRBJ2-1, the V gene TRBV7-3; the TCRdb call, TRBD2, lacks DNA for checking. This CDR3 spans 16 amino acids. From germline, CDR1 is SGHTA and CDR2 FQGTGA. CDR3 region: CASSLYLDGPMNEQFF.

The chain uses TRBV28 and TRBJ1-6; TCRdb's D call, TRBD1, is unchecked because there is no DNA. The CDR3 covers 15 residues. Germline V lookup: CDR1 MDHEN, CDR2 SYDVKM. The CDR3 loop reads CASSQPPDTVGPLHF.

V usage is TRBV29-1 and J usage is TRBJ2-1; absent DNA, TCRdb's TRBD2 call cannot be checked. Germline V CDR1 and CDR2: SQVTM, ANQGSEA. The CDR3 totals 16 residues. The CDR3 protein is CSVEGGVAGSYNEQFF.

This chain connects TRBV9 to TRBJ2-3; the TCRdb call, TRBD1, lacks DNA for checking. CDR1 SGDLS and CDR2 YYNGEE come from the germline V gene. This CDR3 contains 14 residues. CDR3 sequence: CASSVRGLWDTQYF.

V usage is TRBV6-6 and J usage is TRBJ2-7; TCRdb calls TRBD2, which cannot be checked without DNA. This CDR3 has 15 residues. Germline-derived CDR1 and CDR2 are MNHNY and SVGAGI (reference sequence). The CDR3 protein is CASSYSASGGFEQYF.

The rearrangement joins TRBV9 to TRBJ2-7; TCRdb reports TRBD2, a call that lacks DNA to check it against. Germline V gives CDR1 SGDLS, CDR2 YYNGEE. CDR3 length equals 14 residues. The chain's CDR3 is CASSASGSGYEQYF. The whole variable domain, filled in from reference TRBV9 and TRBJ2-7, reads DSGVTQTPKHLITATGQRVTLRCSPRSGDLSVYWYQQSLDQGLQFLIQYYNGEERAKGNILERFSAQQFPDLHSELNLSSLELGDSALYFCASSASGSGYEQYFGPGTRLTVT.

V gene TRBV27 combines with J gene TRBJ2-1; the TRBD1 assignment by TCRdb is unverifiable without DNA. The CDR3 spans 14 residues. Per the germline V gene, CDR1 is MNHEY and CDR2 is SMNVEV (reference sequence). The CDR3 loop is CASSPWWPYNEQFF.

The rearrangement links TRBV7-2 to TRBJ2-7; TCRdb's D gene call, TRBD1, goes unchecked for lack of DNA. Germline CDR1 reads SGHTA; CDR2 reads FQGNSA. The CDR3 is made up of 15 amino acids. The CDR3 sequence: CASSLWLAGHYEQYF.

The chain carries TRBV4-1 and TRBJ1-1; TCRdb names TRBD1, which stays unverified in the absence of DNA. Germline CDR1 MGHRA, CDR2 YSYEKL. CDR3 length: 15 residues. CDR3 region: CASSQVMARAEEAFF.

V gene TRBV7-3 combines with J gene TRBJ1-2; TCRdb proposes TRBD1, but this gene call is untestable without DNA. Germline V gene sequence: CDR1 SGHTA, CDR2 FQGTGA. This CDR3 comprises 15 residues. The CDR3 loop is CASSLTQRDRVGYTF.

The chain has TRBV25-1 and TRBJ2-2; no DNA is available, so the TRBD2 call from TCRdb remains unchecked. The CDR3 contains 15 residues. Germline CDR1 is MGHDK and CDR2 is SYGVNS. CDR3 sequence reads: CASSDFGSSTGELFF.

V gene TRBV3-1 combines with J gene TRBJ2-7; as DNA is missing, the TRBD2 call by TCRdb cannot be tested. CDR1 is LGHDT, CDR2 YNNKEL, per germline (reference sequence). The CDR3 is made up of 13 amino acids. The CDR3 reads CASSRTAIYEQYF.

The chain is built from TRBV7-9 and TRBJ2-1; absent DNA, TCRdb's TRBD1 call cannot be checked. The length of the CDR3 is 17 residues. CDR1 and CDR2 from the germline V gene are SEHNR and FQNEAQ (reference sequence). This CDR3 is CASSPPSWAGTYNEQFF.